Below are 24 T cell receptor beta chains sequenced from a single sample in a study of OX40 agonist ivuxolimab in advanced cancers. Sequenced by immunoSEQ multiplex PCR; TCRdb stores in-frame clones only, minus some. The sample holds tens of thousands of clones; 92% are singletons and the top ten take approximately 9.3%. This specimen consisted of CD4+ or CD8+ T cells sorted from blood, obtained in a trial of the OX40 agonist ivuxolimab. Receptors were obtained from an adult with an advanced solid tumor such as melanoma, head and neck, liver or kidney cancer.

V usage is TRBV27 and J usage is TRBJ2-7, with 7 bases aligning to TRBD1. V was pared by 4 bases and J by 0 bases, with 12 bases of the junction left unmatched. Germline assignment: CDR1 MNHEY and CDR2 SMNVEV (reference sequence). The CDR3 contains 17 residues. CDR3 DNA: TGTGCCAGCAGTTCTCCCCCCGGGACAGACTCCTCCTACGAGCAGTACTTC. The encoded protein is CASSSPPGTDSSYEQYF.

The V call is TRBV7-4, the J call TRBJ2-7, with D hard to call. V was trimmed by 10 bases and J by 6 bases, leaving 16 bases between them. The CDR3 contains 12 residues. Per germline, CDR1 SGHVT and CDR2 SQSDAQ. The CDR3 DNA is TGTGCCACCATAGTTGAAGGTCTCGAGCAGTACTTC. Encoded protein: CATIVEGLEQYF.

The chain carries TRBV7-2 and TRBJ1-2; maybe TRBD1 (6 bases). In germline, CDR1 is SGHTA, CDR2 FQGNSA. The V end lost 2 bases, the J end lost 6 bases, and 16 bases lay between the germline ends. This CDR3 comprises 15 residues. The CDR3 DNA sequence: TGTGCCAGCAGCTTACCCGGGGGCAGGTTGGATGGCTACACCTTC. Translating it yields CASSLPGGRLDGYTF.

The chain recombines TRBV2 with TRBJ2-5, with unresolved D. Germline V CDR1 and CDR2: SNHLY, FYNNEI. The CDR3 length is 16 residues. V lost 10 bases to trimming and J lost 0 bases, with 21 bases between them. The CDR3 here is CATGPVPTLYQETQYF. The CDR3 DNA reads TGTGCCACCGGACCCGTCCCGACCTTATACCAAGAGACCCAGTACTTC. The variable domain in full, completed from reference TRBV2 and TRBJ2-5, reads EPEVTQTPSHQVTQMGQEVILRCVPISNHLYFYWYRQILGQKVEFLVSFYNNEISEKSEIFDDQFSVERPDGSNFTLKIRSTKLEDSAMYFCATGPVPTLYQETQYFGPGTRLLVL.

This rearrangement joins TRBV27 to TRBJ2-1, with TRBD1 identical over 8 bases. CDR1 is MNHEY, CDR2 SMNVEV, per germline (reference sequence). Trimming removed 6 bases from V and 5 bases from J; junction bases left unmatched: 12. CDR3 length: 16 amino acids. CDR3 sequence: CASRPLPGQVNNEQFF. CDR3 in DNA: TGTGCCAGCAGACCCCTCCCGGGACAGGTAAACAATGAGCAGTTCTTC.

The V gene is TRBV9, the J gene TRBJ1-2; weak D call: TRBD1 (5 bases). Germline V gene data show CDR1 as SGDLS and CDR2 as YYNGEE. Trimming left V 0 bases short and J 0 bases short, with 9 bases between. The CDR3 contains 15 residues. CDR3 in DNA: TGTGCCAGCAGCGTAGTTACAGGACCTAACTATGGCTACACCTTC. Amino acids: CASSVVTGPNYGYTF.

This chain links TRBV2 with TRBJ2-2; 7 bases line up with TRBD1. The germline CDR1 and CDR2 sequences are SNHLY and FYNNEI. V gave up 8 bases and J gave up 1 base; unmatched junction bases: 4. This CDR3 has 14 amino acids. DNA of the CDR3: TGTGCCAGCTCCGGGACAGAGAACACCGGGGAGCTGTTTTTT. This codes for CASSGTENTGELFF.

The chain employs TRBV9 and TRBJ1-1, with 9 bases identical to TRBD1. V lost 3 bases, J lost 5 bases, and 8 bases stayed unmatched. This CDR3 comprises 15 residues. In germline, CDR1 is SGDLS, CDR2 YYNGEE. The CDR3 is CASSALTGGRTEAFF. The CDR3 bases are TGTGCCAGCAGCGCCCTGACAGGGGGAAGGACTGAAGCTTTCTTT.

V is TRBV27 and J is TRBJ2-1, with D possibly matching TRBD2 (6 bases). The CDR3 is made up of 12 amino acids. The ends were cut back, 6 bases at V and 6 bases at J, with 9 bases in the middle. CDR1 MNHEY and CDR2 SMNVEV come from the germline V gene (reference sequence). CDR3 bases: TGTGCCAGCAGGGAGGGCCTCAATGAGCAGTTCTTC. It codes for CASREGLNEQFF.

This chain joins TRBV27 and TRBJ2-2; 8 nucleotides align to TRBD1. V was pared by 8 bases and J by 1 base, with 12 bases of the junction left unmatched. The CDR3 spans 17 residues. Germline loops: CDR1 MNHEY, CDR2 SMNVEV (reference sequence). The CDR3 coding sequence is TGTGCCAGCTCACAGGGGGTAAACCTGGTGAACACCGGGGAGCTGTTTTTT. Protein: CASSQGVNLVNTGELFF.

This clone was found a few times. This sequence joins TRBV5-5 and TRBJ1-2; unclear D gene. The V and J ends lost 0 bases and 0 bases respectively, with 6 bases between them. Germline CDR1 and CDR2: SGHKS and YYEKEE (reference sequence). The CDR3 runs 14 residues. The CDR3 bases are TGTGCCAGCAGCTTGGCACACTCTAACTATGGCTACACCTTC. Encoded protein: CASSLAHSNYGYTF.

The chain links TRBV7-6 to TRBJ2-1, with D perhaps matching TRBD2 (7 bases). CDR3 length equals 12 residues. V gave up 1 base and J gave up 10 bases, with 8 bases separating them. Germline CDR1 reads SGHVS; CDR2 reads FNYEAQ. As DNA, the CDR3 is TGTGCCAGCAGCTTAGGGGGGGGCGAGCAGTTCTTC. Translation: CASSLGGGEQFF. Based on the CDR3 plus reference TRBV7-6 and TRBJ2-1, the full variable domain is GAGVSQSPRYKVTKRGQDVALRCDPISGHVSLYWYRQALGQGPEFLTYFNYEAQQDKSGLPNDRFSAERPEGSISTLTIQRTEQRDSAMYRCASSLGGGEQFFGPGTRLTVL.

V and J are TRBV2 and TRBJ1-2; 7 bases are shared with TRBD1. Germline assignment: CDR1 SNHLY and CDR2 FYNNEI. J gave up 4 bases and V 8 bases, and 22 bases lay outside the gene matches. The CDR3 runs to 18 residues. For the CDR3, the DNA is TGTGCCAGCCTGGGCGCTCAGGGGGAATTTAGAAGGGGCTATGGCTACACCTTC. Its protein product is CASLGAQGEFRRGYGYTF.

V gene TRBV14 combines with J gene TRBJ2-3; the D is unclear. The CDR3 has 16 residues. Germline V gives CDR1 SGHDN, CDR2 FVKESK. The V end lost 2 bases, the J end lost 0 bases, and 12 bases lay between the germline ends. For the CDR3, the DNA is TGTGCCAGCAGCCAATTCATCCTATATAGCACAGATACGCAGTATTTT. Its translation is CASSQFILYSTDTQYF.

V and J are TRBV27 and TRBJ2-7; the D is unclear. Trimming removed 2 bases from V and 0 bases from J, with 8 bases in between. The CDR3 is made up of 14 amino acids. Germline V CDR1 and CDR2: MNHEY, SMNVEV (reference sequence). CDR3 bases: TGTGCCAGCAGTTTAGCAGGAAGCTCCTACGAGCAGTACTTC. It is translated as CASSLAGSSYEQYF.

CDR3 protein: CASSLFGGGYEQYF. The DNA of the CDR3 is TGTGCCAGCAGCTTATTTGGGGGCGGCTACGAGCAGTACTTC. This chain joins TRBV7-9 and TRBJ2-7; weak D call: TRBD1 (6 bases). CDR1 and CDR2 from the germline V gene are SEHNR and FQNEAQ (reference sequence). V lost 2 bases, J lost 3 bases, and 11 bases lay in between. The CDR3 runs to 14 residues.

The chain links TRBV16 to TRBJ2-7, with D maybe TRBD1 (5 bases). Germline V gene lookup returns CDR1 KGHSY and CDR2 FQNENV. CDR3 size: 13 residues. Trimming removed 1 base at V and 5 bases at J, with 9 bases between. CDR3 coding DNA: TGTGCCAGCAGCCAATACAGGATCCACGAGCAGTACTTC. Its translation is CASSQYRIHEQYF.

CDR3 DNA: TGTGCCAGCAGCTCGCAGCTGCAGGGGGGGACTAACTATGGCTACACCTTC. It specifies CASSSQLQGGTNYGYTF. The gene calls are TRBV11-2 and TRBJ1-2; 7 nucleotides line up with TRBD1. Losses at the gene ends were 4 bases for V and 0 bases for J; bases not matched to a gene: 11. The germline V gene encodes CDR1 SGHAT and CDR2 FQNNGV. The CDR3 length is 17 residues.

The J gene is TRBJ2-7, the V gene TRBV5-4; D possibly corresponds to TRBD2 (5 bases). Germline CDR1 and CDR2: SGHNT and YYREEE (reference sequence). The germline V and J ends were trimmed by 2 bases and 7 bases, with 16 bases remaining between them. CDR3 length equals 14 residues. In DNA, the CDR3 is TGTGCCAGCAGCTTCCGGGGAAAGTCTGGAGAGCAGTACTTC. Amino acids: CASSFRGKSGEQYF.

In this sample, this clone turned up once. The chain recombines TRBV9 with TRBJ2-7; D is undetermined. This CDR3 region has 13 residues. V was cut by 0 bases and J by 3 bases, with 7 bases left in between. The germline V gene encodes CDR1 SGDLS and CDR2 YYNGEE. The CDR3 region has the DNA TGTGCCAGCAGCGTAGAATCTGACTACGAGCAGTACTTC. It encodes CASSVESDYEQYF. Full variable domain (rest looked up from reference TRBV9 and TRBJ2-7): DSGVTQTPKHLITATGQRVTLRCSPRSGDLSVYWYQQSLDQGLQFLIQYYNGEERAKGNILERFSAQQFPDLHSELNLSSLELGDSALYFCASSVESDYEQYFGPGTRLTVT.

This rearrangement joins TRBV2 to TRBJ2-7, with a weak D call TRBD2 (6 bases). Germline V gene sequence: CDR1 SNHLY, CDR2 FYNNEI. Trimming shortened V by 0 bases and J by 3 bases, and 24 bases separated the two germline ends. The CDR3 has 19 amino acids. The CDR3 DNA reads TGTGCCAGCAGTGAAGCGCTTCTCCTGGAGGGAATATTGATCTACGAGCAGTACTTC. Translating it yields CASSEALLLEGILIYEQYF. Filled out from reference TRBV2 and TRBJ2-7, the complete variable domain reads EPEVTQTPSHQVTQMGQEVILRCVPISNHLYFYWYRQILGQKVEFLVSFYNNEISEKSEIFDDQFSVERPDGSNFTLKIRSTKLEDSAMYFCASSEALLLEGILIYEQYFGPGTRLTVT.

V gene TRBV5-4 combines with J gene TRBJ1-5, with no clear D. Between the trimmed V and J ends, which lost 4 bases and 4 bases, there was a span of 9 bases. The CDR3 runs to 13 residues. The germline CDR1 and CDR2 sequences are SGHNT and YYREEE (reference sequence). CDR3 region: CASSPDRNQPQHF. DNA of the CDR3: TGTGCCAGCAGCCCAGACCGTAATCAGCCCCAGCATTTT.

The V and J genes are TRBV7-2 and TRBJ2-7; 8 nucleotides match TRBD2. The trim removed 6 bases at V and 3 bases at J, leaving 13 bases unmatched. This CDR3 is built from 16 residues. Germline V gene sequence: CDR1 SGHTA, CDR2 FQGNSA. This chain's CDR3 is CASRPATSGTLYEQYF. DNA of the CDR3: TGTGCCAGCAGACCGGCTACTAGCGGTACCCTCTACGAGCAGTACTTC. The full variable domain, in which reference TRBV7-2 and TRBJ2-7 provide the parts outside the CDR3, is GAGVSQSPSNKVTEKGKDVELRCDPISGHTALYWYRQSLGQGLEFLIYFQGNSAPDKSGLPSDRFSAERTGGSVSTLTIQRTQQEDSAVYLCASRPATSGTLYEQYFGPGTRLTVT.

The chain uses TRBV6-1 and TRBJ2-1; perhaps TRBD2 as D (6 bases). Germline lookup yields CDR1 MNHNS and CDR2 SASEGT. CDR3 length: 13 residues. The V gene lost 5 bases and the J gene lost 8 bases, with 13 bases spanning the gap. CDR3 loop: CASSKTSIYEQFF. CDR3 sequence (DNA): TGTGCCAGCAGTAAGACTAGTATATATGAGCAGTTCTTC.